The present T cell receptor beta chain was sequenced within a study of a mutant IDH1 vaccine in newly diagnosed glioma (dated by TCRdb to about 2021). About the study as a whole: Patients were given eight vaccinations, in weeks 1, 3, 5, 7, 11, 15, 19 and 23, which matched visits V03 through V10. In the chemotherapy-containing groups, vaccination started alongside temozolomide cycles, whereas in patients who had radiotherapy alone it started 4-6 weeks after radiotherapy. The 30 to 40 treated patients were approximately 62% male and about 40% female, with a mean age of about 38 years. Prior to enrollment, patients had been given standard therapy consisting of radiotherapy alone, temozolomide alone, or radiochemotherapy with temozolomide, with the combination given to most patients. Longitudinal TCRB deep sequencing was performed for roughly 25 treated patients wherever samples were available for exploratory analyses. Six visits were used for peripheral blood collection: V03 (baseline), V05, V07, V10, V12 and V13. General findings and caveats noted by the study authors: The authors noted that analyses of patient blood samples could not be reproduced because of sample limitations. Across multiple MHC alleles, vaccine-induced immune responses were seen in 85% to 95% of patients. PBMC samples for TCRB deep sequencing were selected based on availability. Pseudoprogression appeared unrelated to alterations in the top peripheral T cell clonotypes detected by TCRB sequencing.

The method was the immunoSEQ multiplex PCR assay. Rearranged TCR beta chain sequences were amplified using the hsTCRB Kit according to the manufacturer's protocol. Sequencing of TCRB libraries was carried out on an Illumina MiSeq. Turning to the authors' computational methods: Demultiplexing, trimming and gene mapping were performed with the kit vendor's proprietary platform. As stored in TCRdb, this immuneACCESS dataset retains in-frame rearrangements with V and J assigned. A fraction of the clones does not appear; measured against another copy, unresolved V genes explain less than half of the discrepancy, and the remainder lacks a known reason. The V and J calls and the clone size are those of that table, but D and trimming were determined from the DNA. The sample contains tens of thousands of clones, 75% to 85% of them found a single time. The top ten clonotypes cover 5% to 5.5% of the sample.

CDR1 is given as LNHDA and CDR2 as SQIVND, both from the germline V gene (reference sequence). A distance of 18 bases separates the germline ends of V and J, which lose 3 bases and 6 bases respectively. CDR3 length: 16 amino acids, cysteine to phenylalanine. Only CDR3 DNA is held: 48 bases, read in frame from base 1. According to the study, the label for this sample's time point signals: week 23, last vaccination. A 20-mer mutant IDH1 peptide at 300 micrograms in Montanide made up each vaccine dose, which was injected subcutaneously together with topical imiquimod. All donors had newly diagnosed IDH1-mutant astrocytomas of WHO grade 3 or 4 that showed loss of nuclear ATRX. The samples were drawn from NOA16, a multicentre, single-arm, open-label phase I trial in Germany that tested a mutant IDH1 peptide vaccine in humans for the first time. Genomic DNA for TCRB sequencing was extracted from EDTA blood using the DNeasy Blood and Tissue Kit.

Concerning this clone itself: What antigen it recognizes has not been identified. The record has no base qualities; no much larger clone is one base away.

Here the chain combines TRBV19 and TRBJ2-1, with the D segment identity uncertain. The source material was PBMCs, sampled from a glioma patient whose treatment included an IDH1 peptide vaccine. This receptor was taken from a man aged 35 to 55 with glioma. The CDR3 amino acid sequence is: CASSIEIAARVNEQFF. DNA sequence: TGTGCCAGTAGTATTGAGATAGCTGCTCGGGTCAATGAGCAGTTCTTC.